The clone carrying this T cell receptor (beta chain) appeared a single time. The sample originates from a study of sequential checkpoint blockade in melanoma. Indicated treatment: randomized to nivolumab then ipilimumab (arm A) or the reverse (arm B). The V end was cut by 4 bases, the J end by 3 bases, with 14 bases between. The CDR3 covers 14 residues. Germline V lookup: CDR1 SGHNT, CDR2 YYREEE (reference sequence). Profiling relied on immunoSEQ multiplex PCR, and the TCRdb table lists in-frame clones only, not all of them. The sample carries over 15,000 clones, about four fifths recorded once. Source: CD8+ T cells sorted from blood (inferred from file names), taken from a patient given nivolumab and ipilimumab in sequence. The receptor was isolated from a human donor with melanoma. V and J are TRBV5-4 and TRBJ2-7; D is uncertain. CDR3 DNA sequence: TGTGCCAGCAGCCTAGGAGCCCTAGGCTACGAGCAGTACTTC. This translates into CASSLGALGYEQYF.